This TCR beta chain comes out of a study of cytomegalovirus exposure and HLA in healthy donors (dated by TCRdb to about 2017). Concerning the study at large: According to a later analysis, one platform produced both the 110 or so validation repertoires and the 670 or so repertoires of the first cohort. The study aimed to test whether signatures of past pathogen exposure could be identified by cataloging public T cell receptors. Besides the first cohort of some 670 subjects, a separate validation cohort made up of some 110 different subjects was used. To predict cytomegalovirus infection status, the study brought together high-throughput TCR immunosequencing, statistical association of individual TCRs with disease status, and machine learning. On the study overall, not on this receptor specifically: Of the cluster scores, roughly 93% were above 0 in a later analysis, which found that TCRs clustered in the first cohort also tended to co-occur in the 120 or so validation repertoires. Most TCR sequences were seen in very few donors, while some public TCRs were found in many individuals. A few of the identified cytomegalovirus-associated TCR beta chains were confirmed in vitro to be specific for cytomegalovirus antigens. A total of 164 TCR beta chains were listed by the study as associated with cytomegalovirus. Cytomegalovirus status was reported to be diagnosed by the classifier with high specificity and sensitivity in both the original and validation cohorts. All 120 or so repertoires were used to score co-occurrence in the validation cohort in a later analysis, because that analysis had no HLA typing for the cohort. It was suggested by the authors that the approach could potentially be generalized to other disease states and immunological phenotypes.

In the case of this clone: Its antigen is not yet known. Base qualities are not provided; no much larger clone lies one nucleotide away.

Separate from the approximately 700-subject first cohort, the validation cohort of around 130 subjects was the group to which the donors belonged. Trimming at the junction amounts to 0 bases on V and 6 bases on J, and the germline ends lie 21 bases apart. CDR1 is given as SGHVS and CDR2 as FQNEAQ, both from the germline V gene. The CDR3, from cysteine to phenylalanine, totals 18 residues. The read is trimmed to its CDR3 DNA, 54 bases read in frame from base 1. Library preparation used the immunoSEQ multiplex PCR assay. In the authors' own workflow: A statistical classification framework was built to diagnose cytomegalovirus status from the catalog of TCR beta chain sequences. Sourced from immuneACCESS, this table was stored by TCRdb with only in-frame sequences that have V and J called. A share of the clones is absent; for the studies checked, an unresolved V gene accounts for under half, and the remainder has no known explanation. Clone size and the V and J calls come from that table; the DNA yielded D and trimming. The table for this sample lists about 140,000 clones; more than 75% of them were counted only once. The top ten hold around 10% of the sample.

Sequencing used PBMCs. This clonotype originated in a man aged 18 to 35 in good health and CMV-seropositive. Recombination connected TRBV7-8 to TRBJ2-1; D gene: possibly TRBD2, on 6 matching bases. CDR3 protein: CASSLALLGSGGSNEQFF. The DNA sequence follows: TGTGCCAGCAGCTTAGCCCTATTGGGTAGCGGAGGGAGCAATGAGCAGTTCTTC. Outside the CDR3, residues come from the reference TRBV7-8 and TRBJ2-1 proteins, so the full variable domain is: GAGVSQSPRYKVAKRGQDVALRCDPISGHVSLFWYQQALGQGPEFLTYFQNEAQLDKSGLPSDRFFAERPEGSVSTLKIQRTQQEDSAVYLCASSLALLGSGGSNEQFFGPGTRLTVL.